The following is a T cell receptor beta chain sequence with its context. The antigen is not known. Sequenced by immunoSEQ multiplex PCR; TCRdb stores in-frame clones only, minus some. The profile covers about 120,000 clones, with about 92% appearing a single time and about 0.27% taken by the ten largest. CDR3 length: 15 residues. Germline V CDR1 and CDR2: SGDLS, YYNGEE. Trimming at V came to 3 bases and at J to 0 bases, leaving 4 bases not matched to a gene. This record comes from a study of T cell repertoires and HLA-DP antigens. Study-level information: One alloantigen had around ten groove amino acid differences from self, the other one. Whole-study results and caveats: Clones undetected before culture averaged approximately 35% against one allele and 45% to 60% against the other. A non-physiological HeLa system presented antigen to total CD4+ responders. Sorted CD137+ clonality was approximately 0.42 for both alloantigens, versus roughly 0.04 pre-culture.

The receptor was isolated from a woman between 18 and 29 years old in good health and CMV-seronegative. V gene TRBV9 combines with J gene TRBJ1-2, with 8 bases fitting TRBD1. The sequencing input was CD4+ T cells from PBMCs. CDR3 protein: CASSAQGATNYGYTF. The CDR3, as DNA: TGTGCCAGCAGCGCCCAGGGGGCCACTAACTATGGCTACACCTTC.